This TCR beta chain appears in the sequencing data of a study of early T cells in non-severe SARS-CoV-2 infection. As for the study in general: Bulk RNA from unsorted whole blood was sequenced; chains were unpaired. Whole-study findings and limits: The study's VDJdb matching favored anti-spike CD8 responses and missed private and CD4 specificities.

This CDR3 comprises 12 residues. In germline, CDR1 is ENHRY, CDR2 SYGVKD. The V end lost 10 bases, the J end lost 7 bases, and 17 bases lay between the germline ends. A note on this clonotype: Antigen specificity is unknown.

Individual cDNA molecules were tagged with unique molecular identifiers, the study reported. TCRdb recomputed calls from the 5' RACE reads with MiXCR, one row per CDR3 protein. The sample lists about 66,000 distinct CDR3 sequences; around 20% were seen once. This sequence joins TRBV10-3 and TRBJ2-7; perhaps TRBD1 as D (6 bases). The receptor was derived from an adult who was a healthcare worker with PCR-confirmed SARS-CoV-2 infection or an uninfected control (not recorded which). The sequencing here drew on whole blood, taken at baseline. CDR3 nucleotides: TGTGCCACCGGGACACTCACGCGGGAGCAGTACTTC. It translates to CATGTLTREQYF.